The clone carrying this T cell receptor (beta chain) was detected many times. Its cognate antigen is unknown. Uncontrolled infection, other autoimmune disease, pregnancy or lactation excluded patients. This entry belongs to a study of T cells in Graves' hyperthyroidism and ophthalmopathy. General study findings and limits: It was a median roughly six months before onset that the model predicted ophthalmopathy. The authors' 13 V-J model separated ophthalmopathy from stable hyperthyroidism. Most expanded thyroid clonotypes above 0.001 recurred in blood.

Per the germline V gene, CDR1 is SNHLY and CDR2 is FYNNEI. Between the trimmed V and J ends, which lost 3 bases and 2 bases, there was a span of 11 bases. The CDR3 length is 14 residues. The source material, RNA transcripts, was used to amplify TCR beta CDR3 regions. TCR CDR3 regions were first amplified by RT-PCR with HTBI primers. TCRdb itself ran the multiplex PCR reads through MiXCR, one entry per CDR3 protein. The table lists about 640,000 distinct CDR3 sequences, 40% to 55% of them singletons. The sequence derives from an adult man with Graves' disease, either hyperthyroidism or ophthalmopathy (not recorded which). The sequenced sample consisted of peripheral blood or thyroid tissue (not recorded which). The chain links TRBV2 to TRBJ2-7; D is perhaps TRBD1 (6 bases). The CDR3, as DNA: TGTGCCAGCAGTGACTTTGCAGGGGCCTACGAGCAGTACTTC. Translating it yields CASSDFAGAYEQYF.